The sequence of this T cell receptor (beta chain) was determined in a study of T cell responses to AZD1222 COVID-19 vaccine. General study results and limits: Epitopes outside B.1.351 and B.1.1.7 mutated regions reportedly drew nearly half of spike TCRs. The peak T cell response came first, and repertoires were sampled only after it. Vaccine-related CD4 TCRs covered spike, predominating at 160-218 and 743-854.

On this clone itself: Its antigen is not identified.

Pooling was applied to second doses at about 4 or about 12 weeks. CDR1 is MGHRA, CDR2 YSYEKL, per germline. Losses at the gene ends were 1 base for V and 4 bases for J; bases not matched to a gene: 4. The CDR3 is 15 amino acids. The repertoire was sequenced with immunoSEQ multiplex PCR; TCRdb's copy has only in-frame clones and lacks some. The data contain approximately 170,000 clones, around 94% of them seen just once; the ten biggest clones take up 5.1%. Here the sequenced sample was peripheral blood, taken 28 days after the second AZD1222 dose. The chain employs TRBV4-1 and TRBJ2-1; 7 nucleotides match TRBD2. This sequence was found in an adult who received the AZD1222 COVID-19 vaccine. In DNA form, the CDR3 reads TGCGCCAGCAGCCAAGTGGGAGGGAGGTACAATGAGCAGTTCTTC. This encodes CASSQVGGRYNEQFF.